The 18 T cell receptor beta chains reported below all come from one sample, sequenced in a study of OX40 agonist ivuxolimab in advanced cancers. Using immunoSEQ multiplex PCR, the repertoire was profiled, and TCRdb retains in-frame clones only, with some absent. The sample lists tens of thousands of clones; approximately 90% were seen once. The sequenced sample was CD4+ or CD8+ T cells sorted from blood, obtained in a trial of the OX40 agonist ivuxolimab. Receptors were obtained from an adult with an advanced solid tumor such as melanoma, head and neck, liver or kidney cancer.

The genes are TRBV11-2 and TRBJ1-1; D is unclear. The germline CDR1 and CDR2 sequences are SGHAT and FQNNGV. The V gene lost 1 base and the J gene lost 3 bases, with 9 bases spanning the gap. The CDR3 length is 14 residues. CDR3 sequence (DNA): TGTGCCAGCAGCTTAGCGCAGAGGGACACTGAAGCTTTCTTT. Protein product: CASSLAQRDTEAFF.

The V call is TRBV18, the J call TRBJ2-3; a possible D gene is TRBD2 (5 bases). Deletions cut 0 bases from V and 2 bases from J, with 15 bases between. The CDR3 extends over 17 amino acids. Germline-derived CDR1 and CDR2 are KGHSH and LQKENI. The CDR3 sequence: CASSPPGRFRLTDTQYF. In nucleotides, the CDR3 is TGTGCCAGCTCACCACCGGGGAGATTCCGGCTCACAGATACGCAGTATTTT.

The J gene is TRBJ1-4, the V gene TRBV6-1; D remains ambiguous. The germline V gene has CDR1 MNHNS and CDR2 SASEGT. The V end lost 4 bases, the J end lost 0 bases, and 12 bases lay between the germline ends. The CDR3 has 16 amino acids. The DNA of the CDR3 is TGTGCCAGCAGTGGGGGTACACGGGCAACTAATGAAAAACTGTTTTTT. As protein: CASSGGTRATNEKLFF.

The sample holds a few counts of this clone. The chain employs TRBV5-5 and TRBJ2-3, with D possibly being TRBD1 (5 bases). The CDR3 totals 16 residues. Germline V CDR1 and CDR2: SGHKS, YYEKEE (reference sequence). V was clipped by 1 base and J by 0 bases, with 12 bases between them. The CDR3 sequence is CASSLRGQGSTDTQYF. The CDR3 bases are TGTGCCAGCAGCTTGAGGGGCCAAGGAAGCACAGATACGCAGTATTTT.

J is TRBJ1-5 and V is TRBV10-3; tentatively, D is TRBD1 (5 bases). The CDR3 is 14 residues long. The germline V gene encodes CDR1 ENHRY and CDR2 SYGVKD. Trimming cost V 8 bases and J 5 bases, with 16 bases left between them. The CDR3 spells CAISPGTGDQPQHF. The CDR3 DNA follows: TGTGCCATCTCGCCCGGGACGGGGGATCAGCCCCAGCATTTT.

This chain uses TRBV5-6 with TRBJ2-7, with D possibly matching TRBD2 (5 bases). Germline V lookup: CDR1 SGHDT, CDR2 YYEEEE. This CDR3 is built from 13 residues. The germline V and J ends were trimmed by 6 bases and 4 bases, with 14 bases remaining between them. As DNA, the CDR3 is TGTGCCAGCAATCGGGCGAGGACTTACGAGCAGTACTTC. Residues: CASNRARTYEQYF.

V and J are TRBV7-3 and TRBJ2-1, with D possibly TRBD1 on 5 matching bases. With 10 bases removed from V and 7 bases from J, the gap between germline ends came to 14 bases. Per the germline V gene, CDR1 is SGHTA and CDR2 is FQGTGA. The CDR3 runs 12 residues. The CDR3 loop reads CATGNRGNEQFF. In DNA form, the CDR3 reads TGTGCCACCGGAAATAGGGGTAATGAGCAGTTCTTC.

This clone was found a few times. The rearrangement uses TRBV18 and TRBJ2-7; D might be TRBD1 (6 bases). Germline V gives CDR1 KGHSH, CDR2 LQKENI. V lost 6 bases, J lost 1 base, and 10 bases lay in between. The CDR3 spans 13 residues. The CDR3 nucleotides read TGTGCCAGCTCGGCCGGACAGTCCTACGAGCAGTACTTC. Translated, it gives CASSAGQSYEQYF.

This chain uses TRBV7-3 with TRBJ2-5, with 7 bases aligning to TRBD2. CDR1 and CDR2 from the germline V gene are SGHTA and FQGTGA. Unmatched junction bases numbered 2, after V lost 6 bases and J lost 1 base. The CDR3 extends over 13 amino acids. The CDR3 loop reads CASSLAVQETQYF. In nucleotides, the CDR3 is TGTGCCAGCAGTCTAGCGGTCCAAGAGACCCAGTACTTC.

V and J are TRBV18 and TRBJ1-1, with a possible D match to TRBD1 (5 bases). Looked up from germline, CDR1 is KGHSH and CDR2 is LQKENI. The CDR3 consists of 15 residues. V was shortened by 1 base and J by 4 bases, with 13 bases between the two germline ends. CDR3 sequence (DNA): TGTGCCAGCTCACCACAGGGGCTGGGTTCCACTGAAGCTTTCTTT. Translating gives CASSPQGLGSTEAFF.

This rearrangement joins TRBV5-8 to TRBJ1-2; D is uncertain. The CDR3 runs to 12 residues. The ends were cut back, 4 bases at V and 2 bases at J, with 6 bases in the middle. CDR1 and CDR2 from the germline V gene are SGHTS and YDEGEE. Here the CDR3 reads CASSPNNYGYTF. The CDR3 DNA follows: TGTGCCAGCAGCCCCAACAACTATGGCTACACCTTC.

This chain links TRBV30 with TRBJ2-7; TRBD1 matches at 11 bases. With 8 bases clipped from V and 5 bases from J, the junction kept 5 bases outside the gene matches. The CDR3 covers 12 residues. Germline CDR1 reads GTSNPN; CDR2 reads SVGIG (reference sequence). The CDR3 nucleotides read TGTGCCCGGGGGACAGGGGGAAACGAGCAGTACTTC. Amino acid sequence: CARGTGGNEQYF. Based on the CDR3 plus reference TRBV30 and TRBJ2-7, the full variable domain is SQTIHQWPATLVQPVGSPLSLECTVEGTSNPNLYWYRQAAGRGLQLLFYSVGIGQISSEVPQNLSASRPQDRQFILSSKKLLLSDSGFYLCARGTGGNEQYFGPGTRLTVT.

The chain uses TRBV7-3 and TRBJ2-6; D unresolved. Trimming pared 3 bases from V and 0 bases from J, leaving 3 bases between. Germline V lookup: CDR1 SGHTA, CDR2 FQGTGA. This CDR3 has 14 residues. The CDR3 DNA follows: TGTGCCAGCAGCTTCTACTCTGGGGCCAACGTCCTGACTTTC. Translating it yields CASSFYSGANVLTF. Supplemented by reference TRBV7-3 and TRBJ2-6, the full variable domain reads GAGVSQTPSNKVTEKGKYVELRCDPISGHTALYWYRQSLGQGPEFLIYFQGTGAADDSGLPNDRFFAVRPEGSVSTLKIQRTERGDSAVYLCASSFYSGANVLTFGAGSRLTVL.

V is TRBV29-1 and J is TRBJ1-2; TRBD1 is a possible D gene (6 bases). Between the trimmed V and J ends, which lost 7 bases and 8 bases, there was a span of 23 bases. The germline CDR1 and CDR2 sequences are SQVTM and ANQGSEA. The CDR3 has 14 amino acids. CDR3 residues: CSAGGGSMERGYTF. The CDR3 coding sequence is TGCAGCGCGGGGGGGGGCTCCATGGAACGCGGCTACACCTTC.

The chain couples TRBV4-3 to TRBJ1-2; D gene uncertain. The CDR3 has 15 residues. Trimming took off 6 bases at V and 4 bases at J, with 18 bases between the two ends. From germline, CDR1 is LGHNA and CDR2 YSLEER. The CDR3 region is CASRREFDAVYGYTF. The CDR3 nucleotides read TGCGCCAGCAGGCGGGAATTCGACGCAGTCTATGGCTACACCTTC.

In this sample, this clone turned up a few times. Other nucleotide sequences in the sample specify the same CDR3. The CDR3 DNA sequence: TGTGCCAGCAGCTTAGAGGGTGGGGGCGCGAACACCGGGGAGCTGTTTTTT. Translation gives CASSLEGGGANTGELFF. V and J are TRBV11-2 and TRBJ2-2, with D possibly TRBD1 on 6 matching bases. Germline CDR1 is SGHAT and CDR2 is FQNNGV. This CDR3 is 17 amino acids long. Trimming pared 0 bases from V and 0 bases from J, leaving 11 bases between.

This clone was seen only a few times. The gene calls are TRBV30 and TRBJ1-1; possibly TRBD1 for D (6 bases). The germline V and J ends were trimmed by 1 base and 12 bases, with 15 bases remaining between them. Germline CDR1 reads GTSNPN; CDR2 reads SVGIG (reference sequence). CDR3 length: 12 amino acids. The CDR3 here is CAWSDRVVGTFF. For the CDR3, the DNA is TGTGCCTGGAGTGACAGGGTTGTCGGGACTTTCTTT. The full variable domain, rest sourced from reference TRBV30 and TRBJ1-1, is SQTIHQWPATLVQPVGSPLSLECTVEGTSNPNLYWYRQAAGRGLQLLFYSVGIGQISSEVPQNLSASRPQDRQFILSSKKLLLSDSGFYLCAWSDRVVGTFFGQGTRLTVV.

The chain is built from TRBV29-1 and TRBJ2-3, with 7 positions matching TRBD2. Germline lookup yields CDR1 SQVTM and CDR2 ANQGSEA. The CDR3 is made up of 15 amino acids. Trimming took 7 bases from V and 4 from J; bases not matched to a gene: 14. The CDR3 sequence is CSARSLAVRADTQYF. CDR3 DNA: TGCAGCGCCCGTAGTCTAGCGGTGCGGGCAGATACGCAGTATTTT.